A single sample gave rise to the 17 T cell receptor beta chains below, sequenced in a study of shared clonotypes between healthy human individuals. Profiling relied on immunoSEQ multiplex PCR, and the TCRdb table lists in-frame clones only, not all of them. The sample has 650,000 to 700,000 clones, about nine tenths seen once. Sequenced input: memory CD8+ T cells from PBMCs. The sample's subset: CD45RO+ cells pooled with CCR7-negative TemRA cells. Receptors were obtained from a man younger than 35 in good health. Some clones in this sample may be carry-over from other donors' samples.

V is TRBV28 and J is TRBJ2-3, with 7 bases identical to TRBD1. V was pared by 5 bases and J by 1 base, with 9 bases of the junction left unmatched. This CDR3 is built from 16 residues. The germline CDR1 and CDR2 sequences are MDHEN and SYDVKM. The CDR3, as DNA: TGTGCCAGCAGTCCCCTGACAGGGCGGGGCACAGATACGCAGTATTTT. Residues: CASSPLTGRGTDTQYF.

The chain uses TRBV13 and TRBJ2-3, with 12 bases fitting TRBD2. V shed 5 bases and J 6 bases; nucleotides not matched to a gene: 12. The V gene's germline CDR1 is PRHDT and CDR2 FYEKMQ (reference sequence). The CDR3 is made up of 17 amino acids. The CDR3 protein is CASSPRTSGKGDDTQYF. The DNA for the CDR3 is TGTGCCAGCAGCCCCCGGACTAGCGGGAAGGGTGATGATACGCAGTATTTT.

The CDR3 DNA sequence: TGTGCCAGCAGCGTACGGGCCACAGATACGCAGTATTTT. This codes for CASSVRATDTQYF. The chain carries TRBV5-4 and TRBJ2-3; D gene ambiguous. Germline CDR1 and CDR2: SGHNT and YYREEE (reference sequence). The CDR3 runs 13 residues. V lost 4 bases and J 2 bases, leaving 8 bases between the germline ends.

The chain couples TRBV6-1 to TRBJ1-3; 9 nucleotides agree with TRBD1. Germline loops: CDR1 MNHNS, CDR2 SASEGT. The CDR3 totals 16 residues. Unmatched junction bases numbered 7, after V lost 3 bases and J lost 4 bases. CDR3 sequence (DNA): TGTGCCAGCAGTGAGATACAGGGGGCGTGGGGAAACACCATATATTTT. Protein: CASSEIQGAWGNTIYF.

The J gene is TRBJ2-3, the V gene TRBV27, with D possibly matching TRBD2 (6 bases). Trimming cost V 2 bases and J 4 bases, with 10 bases left between them. The CDR3 runs 14 residues. Germline V CDR1 and CDR2: MNHEY, SMNVEV (reference sequence). The CDR3 coding sequence is TGTGCCAGCAGTTTAGCGGGAATGGCAGATACGCAGTATTTT. Translation: CASSLAGMADTQYF.

This chain links TRBV6-5 with TRBJ2-2; 8 bases match TRBD1. Germline CDR1 and CDR2: MNHEY and SVGAGI. Trimming at V came to 10 bases and at J to 4 bases, leaving 8 bases not matched to a gene. This CDR3 spans 14 amino acids. CDR3 bases: TGTGCCACGAAATGGACAGGGCCCACCGGGGAGCTGTTTTTT. Translating gives CATKWTGPTGELFF.

J is TRBJ2-5 and V is TRBV28; D call uncertain. This CDR3 is built from 15 residues. From germline, CDR1 is MDHEN and CDR2 SYDVKM. V lost 4 bases to trimming and J lost 5 bases, with 17 bases between them. The DNA of the CDR3 is TGTGCCAGCAGTTCCTTACCGACCACCCGGGAGACCCAGTACTTC. It yields the protein CASSSLPTTRETQYF.

The chain employs TRBV10-1 and TRBJ2-4; D possibly uses TRBD1 or TRBD2 (5 bases each). Between the trimmed V and J ends, which lost 0 bases and 0 bases, there was a span of 12 bases. CDR1 is WNHNN, CDR2 SYGVQD, per germline (reference sequence). There are 17 residues in the CDR3. CDR3 in DNA: TGCGCCAGCAGTGAGTCGGGGGAAAAAGTAGCCAAAAACATTCAGTACTTC. This codes for CASSESGEKVAKNIQYF.

V usage is TRBV5-8 and J usage is TRBJ2-2; the D call may be TRBD1 or TRBD2 (5 bases each). CDR3 length: 15 residues. Trimming pared 0 bases from V and 4 bases from J, leaving 10 bases between. Per the germline V gene, CDR1 is SGHTS and CDR2 is YDEGEE. In nucleotides, the CDR3 is TGTGCCAGCAGCTTGGTACCGAGGGGCACCGGGGAGCTGTTTTTT. It is translated as CASSLVPRGTGELFF.

This clone was counted a few times. The chain uses TRBV2 and TRBJ1-1; D is possibly TRBD1 (5 bases). CDR1 is SNHLY and CDR2 is FYNNEI in the germline V gene. The CDR3 is 14 amino acids. V dropped 6 bases and J dropped 7 bases, with 18 bases sitting between them. The CDR3 sequence is CASSKGGGSGEAFF. The CDR3 bases are TGTGCCAGCAGCAAAGGTGGGGGATCGGGTGAAGCTTTCTTT. Combining the CDR3 with reference TRBV2 and TRBJ1-1 gives the whole variable domain EPEVTQTPSHQVTQMGQEVILRCVPISNHLYFYWYRQILGQKVEFLVSFYNNEISEKSEIFDDQFSVERPDGSNFTLKIRSTKLEDSAMYFCASSKGGGSGEAFFGQGTRLTVV.

This clone came up a few times. The CDR3 DNA sequence: TGCGCCAGCATACGGGACAGGGGTTATCAGCCCCAGCATTTT. The encoded protein is CASIRDRGYQPQHF. The chain carries TRBV10-1 and TRBJ1-5; TRBD1 agrees at 10 bases. There are 14 residues in the CDR3. With 7 bases clipped from V and 5 bases from J, the junction kept 5 bases outside the gene matches. Per the germline V gene, CDR1 is WNHNN and CDR2 is SYGVQD (reference sequence).

The genes are TRBV7-6 and TRBJ1-1; perhaps TRBD1 as D (5 bases). V shed 3 bases and J shed 6 bases, with 11 bases lying between them. This CDR3 contains 13 residues. Germline CDR1 and CDR2: SGHVS and FNYEAQ. The CDR3 loop is CASSLWGDAEAFF. The CDR3 DNA reads TGTGCCAGCAGCTTGTGGGGGGACGCTGAAGCTTTCTTT.

This chain joins TRBV11-2 and TRBJ2-3; 10 nucleotides match TRBD2. Germline CDR1 and CDR2: SGHAT and FQNNGV. J gave up 1 base and V 2 bases, and 9 bases lay outside the gene matches. The CDR3 has 18 residues. The CDR3 reads CASSLRPSGRGGTDTQYF. CDR3 coding DNA: TGTGCCAGCAGCTTACGTCCTAGCGGGAGAGGGGGCACAGATACGCAGTATTTT.

V usage is TRBV27 and J usage is TRBJ2-1, with 10 bases matching TRBD1. Germline CDR1 and CDR2: MNHEY and SMNVEV (reference sequence). The CDR3 runs 15 residues. V lost 5 bases, J lost 2 bases, and 3 bases stayed unmatched. This CDR3 is CASSADRGPYNEQFF. The DNA for the CDR3 is TGTGCCAGCAGTGCCGACAGGGGGCCCTACAATGAGCAGTTCTTC.

As for this clone: The junction departs from germline at one end; a sequencing error may be responsible. V is TRBV7-8 and J is TRBJ2-6; the D is unclear. CDR3 length: 15 residues. Germline CDR1 is SGHVS and CDR2 is FQNEAQ. CDR3 sequence reads: CASSFDNFPGAWSSF. In DNA form, the CDR3 reads TGTGCCAGCAGCTTCGACAACTTCCCCGGCGCCTGGTCTTCTTTC.

This clone was seen just once. The chain uses TRBV4-1 and TRBJ2-1; TRBD2 aligns across 10 bases. The V gene's germline CDR1 is MGHRA and CDR2 YSYEKL. Trimming cost V 5 bases and J 7 bases; bases outside gene matches: 11. The length of the CDR3 is 16 residues. This CDR3 is CASSSGRAVFGNEQFF. The CDR3 nucleotides read TGCGCCAGCAGCAGCGGGAGGGCCGTTTTTGGGAATGAGCAGTTCTTC.

The chain is built from TRBV11-2 and TRBJ2-1, with D perhaps matching TRBD1 or TRBD2 (5 bases each). V lost 0 bases and J lost 8, with 14 bases in between. The CDR3 totals 15 residues. Germline CDR1 and CDR2: SGHAT and FQNNGV. CDR3 in amino acids: CASSLEDSTGHEQFF. The DNA for the CDR3 is TGTGCCAGCAGCTTAGAGGACTCCACAGGTCATGAGCAGTTCTTC.